This T cell receptor beta chain was sequenced for a study of blood T cell repertoires in COVID-19. From germline, CDR1 is MNHEY and CDR2 SVGAGI. This CDR3 contains 14 residues. V lost 5 bases, J lost 7 bases, and 15 bases lay in between. Generated by immunoSEQ multiplex PCR, the TCRdb table keeps only in-frame clones and is missing some. The table includes tens of thousands of clones, approximately 80% detected once. The rearrangement uses TRBV6-5 and TRBJ1-5; unclear D gene. The sample taken for sequencing was peripheral blood. This TCR came from a man of 80 years or more with active or convalescent COVID-19. The CDR3 DNA sequence: TGTGCCAGCAGTCAATTAGGCCGAGGGCAGCCCCAGCATTTT. It yields the protein CASSQLGRGQPQHF.